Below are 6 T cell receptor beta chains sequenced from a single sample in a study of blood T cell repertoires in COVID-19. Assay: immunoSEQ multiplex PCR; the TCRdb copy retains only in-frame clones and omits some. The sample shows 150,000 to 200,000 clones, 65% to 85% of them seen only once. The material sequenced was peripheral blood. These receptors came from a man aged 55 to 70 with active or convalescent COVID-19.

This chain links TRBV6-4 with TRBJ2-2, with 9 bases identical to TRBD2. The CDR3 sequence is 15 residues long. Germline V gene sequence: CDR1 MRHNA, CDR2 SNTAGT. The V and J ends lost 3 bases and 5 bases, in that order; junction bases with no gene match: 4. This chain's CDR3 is CASSEASGATGELFF. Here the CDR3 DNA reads TGTGCCAGCAGTGAGGCTAGCGGGGCAACCGGGGAGCTGTTTTTT.

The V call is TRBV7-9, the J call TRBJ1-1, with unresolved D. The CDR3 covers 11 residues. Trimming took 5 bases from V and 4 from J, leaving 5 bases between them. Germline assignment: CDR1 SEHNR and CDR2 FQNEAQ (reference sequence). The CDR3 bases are TGTGCCAGCAGCCGAGGCACTGAAGCTTTCTTT. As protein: CASSRGTEAFF.

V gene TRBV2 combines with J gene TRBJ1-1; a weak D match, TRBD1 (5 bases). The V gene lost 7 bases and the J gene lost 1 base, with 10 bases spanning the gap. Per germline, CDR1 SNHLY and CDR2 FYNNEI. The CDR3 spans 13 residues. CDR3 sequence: CASTKGENTEAFF. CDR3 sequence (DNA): TGTGCCAGCACCAAAGGGGAGAACACTGAAGCTTTCTTT.

The CDR3 reads CASSGLQGYSGNTIYF. As DNA, the CDR3 is TGTGCCAGCAGTGGCTTACAGGGCTACTCTGGAAACACCATATATTTT. This chain uses TRBV6-1 with TRBJ1-3; a possible D gene is TRBD1 (6 bases). This CDR3 contains 16 residues. Germline V gives CDR1 MNHNS, CDR2 SASEGT. With 4 bases removed from V and 0 bases from J, the gap between germline ends came to 13 bases.

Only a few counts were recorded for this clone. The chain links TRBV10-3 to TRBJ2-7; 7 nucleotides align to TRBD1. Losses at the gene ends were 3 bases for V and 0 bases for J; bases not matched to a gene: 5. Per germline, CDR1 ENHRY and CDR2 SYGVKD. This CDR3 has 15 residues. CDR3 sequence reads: CAISDPGTDSYEQYF. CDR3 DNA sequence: TGTGCCATCAGTGACCCCGGGACAGACTCCTACGAGCAGTACTTC.

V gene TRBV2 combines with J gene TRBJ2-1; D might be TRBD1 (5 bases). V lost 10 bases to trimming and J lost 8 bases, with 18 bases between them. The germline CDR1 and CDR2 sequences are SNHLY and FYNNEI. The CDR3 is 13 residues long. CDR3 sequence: CATRDQGNDEQFF. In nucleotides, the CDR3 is TGTGCCACCAGGGATCAGGGAAATGATGAGCAGTTCTTC.